Shown below are 9 T cell receptor beta chains from a single sample sequenced in a study of cytomegalovirus exposure and HLA in healthy donors. Primers included in the PCR were 60 Vbeta and 13 Jbeta primers. Using immunoSEQ multiplex PCR, the repertoire was profiled, and TCRdb retains in-frame clones only, with some absent. This sample yields about 200,000 clones, of which around 73% are seen a single time; around 4% belongs to the top ten. The sample taken for sequencing was PBMCs. These receptors originate from a male donor in good health and CMV-seronegative.

This CDR3 is CASSETSGRATEQFF. In nucleotides, the CDR3 is TGTGCCAGTAGTGAGACTAGCGGGAGGGCCACTGAGCAGTTCTTC. The chain joins TRBV19 to TRBJ2-1; 14 bases match TRBD2. The V and J ends lost 5 bases and 9 bases, in that order; junction bases with no gene match: 6. Germline V lookup: CDR1 LNHDA, CDR2 SQIVND (reference sequence). CDR3 size: 15 residues.

V gene TRBV4-1 combines with J gene TRBJ2-5, with 9 positions matching TRBD1. With the DNA end fitting TRBJ2-7 better, the J assignment may be wrong. CDR1 and CDR2 (germline): MGHRA, YSYEKL. There are 15 residues in the CDR3. Written as DNA, the CDR3 is TGCGCCAGCAGCCAAATACAGGGGGCGGCCCCCGAGCAGTACTTC. It specifies CASSQIQGAAPEQYF.

The CDR3: CASSLTPTQASGANVLTF. CDR3 bases: TGTGCCAGCAGTTTAACCCCAACACAGGCCTCTGGGGCCAACGTCCTGACTTTC. V and J are TRBV28 and TRBJ2-6; maybe TRBD1 (5 bases). The CDR3 consists of 18 residues. V was cut by 2 bases and J by 0 bases, with 14 bases left in between. CDR1 is MDHEN and CDR2 is SYDVKM in the germline V gene.

This clone was seen only a few times. The chain has TRBV5-6 and TRBJ1-1, with D perhaps TRBD1 (5 bases). Trimming removed 3 bases at V and 6 bases at J, with 15 bases between. This CDR3 is 14 amino acids long. The germline gives CDR1 SGHDT, CDR2 YYEEEE. The CDR3 here is CASSWRPWGAEAFF. The CDR3 nucleotides read TGTGCCAGCAGCTGGCGGCCATGGGGCGCTGAAGCTTTCTTT.

The table lists this clone with a count of one. The chain carries TRBV5-8 and TRBJ2-5; 7 nucleotides align to TRBD1. TRBJ2-7 explains the end of the DNA better; the J call may be wrong. Germline V CDR1 and CDR2: SGHTS, YDEGEE. CDR3 length: 13 amino acids. The CDR3, as DNA: TGTGCCAGCAGCTTGGGACAGGGTGGCGAGCAGTACTTC. It encodes CASSLGQGGEQYF.

The J gene is TRBJ2-3, the V gene TRBV7-2; D is uncertain. This CDR3 comprises 14 residues. The germline V and J ends were trimmed by 0 bases and 1 base, with 5 bases remaining between them. Germline CDR1 is SGHTA and CDR2 is FQGNSA. CDR3 in amino acids: CASSLAPGTDTQYF. The CDR3 nucleotides read TGTGCCAGCAGCTTAGCGCCGGGCACAGATACGCAGTATTTT.

This sequence joins TRBV10-3 and TRBJ2-3; 10 bases align to TRBD2. J was trimmed by 3 bases and V by 5 bases; bases with no gene match: 5. The CDR3 runs to 15 residues. Per germline, CDR1 ENHRY and CDR2 SYGVKD. The DNA for the CDR3 is TGTGCCATCAGTTCGCCTAGCGGGAGTACAGATACGCAGTATTTT. Translating it yields CAISSPSGSTDTQYF.

This sequence joins TRBV7-8 and TRBJ1-5; D may be TRBD1 (6 bases). Trimming shortened V by 7 bases and J by 4 bases, and 11 bases separated the two germline ends. The CDR3 is 13 amino acids. Germline V gene data show CDR1 as SGHVS and CDR2 as FQNEAQ. The CDR3 here is CASNIQGNQPQHF. The CDR3 DNA reads as TGTGCCAGCAACATACAGGGTAATCAGCCCCAGCATTTT.

Note on this clone: The junction shows a germline mismatch at one end, possibly a read error. The chain combines TRBV7-9 with TRBJ1-5, with 7 bases identical to TRBD1. CDR3 length: 15 residues. CDR1 and CDR2 from the germline V gene are SEHNR and FQNEAQ (reference sequence). Here the CDR3 DNA reads TGTTCCAGCAGCTGGGGGACAGCTAACAATCAGCCCCAGCATTTT. Translation: CSSSWGTANNQPQHF.